Below are 11 T cell receptor beta chains sequenced from a single sample in a study of blood T cell repertoires in COVID-19. Clones were read by immunoSEQ multiplex PCR, and TCRdb kept only the in-frame ones, dropping some. The table has 150,000 to 200,000 clones, 90% seen once. The sample was peripheral blood. The receptors come from a man aged 55-75 years with active or convalescent COVID-19.

This rearrangement joins TRBV9 to TRBJ2-2; TRBD2 matches at 8 bases. The CDR3 contains 17 residues. Germline CDR1 is SGDLS and CDR2 is YYNGEE. With 3 bases clipped from V and 1 base from J, the junction kept 8 bases outside the gene matches. In DNA, the CDR3 is TGTGCCAGCAGCGACAGCACGGGGGGGCTGAACACCGGGGAGCTGTTTTTT. It translates to CASSDSTGGLNTGELFF.

The J gene is TRBJ2-7, the V gene TRBV18; 7 bases fit TRBD1. Germline V gene lookup returns CDR1 KGHSH and CDR2 LQKENI. The CDR3 totals 14 residues. Trimming cost V 5 bases and J 5 bases; bases outside gene matches: 9. The CDR3 nucleotides are TGTGCCAGCTCAACCCTCCAGGGGGTGGACGAGCAGTACTTC. It yields the protein CASSTLQGVDEQYF.

The sample holds one count of this clone. V gene TRBV3-1 (or the pseudogene TRBV3-2) combines with J gene TRBJ2-6, with 9 bases aligning to TRBD1. With V trimmed by 0 bases and J by 4 bases, 10 bases remained unmatched. Germline CDR1 is LGHDT and CDR2 is YNNKEL (reference sequence). There are 19 residues in the CDR3. CDR3 residues: CASSQDRGTGFSGANVLTF. The DNA for the CDR3 is TGTGCCAGCAGCCAAGACCGCGGGACAGGGTTTTCAGGGGCCAACGTCCTGACTTTC.

The DNA for the CDR3 is TGTGCCAGCAGCGCCACCACAGGGATAACTAATGAAAAACTGTTTTTT. It translates to CASSATTGITNEKLFF. The V and J genes are TRBV9 and TRBJ1-4, with D perhaps matching TRBD1 (6 bases). CDR1 and CDR2 from the germline V gene are SGDLS and YYNGEE. This CDR3 comprises 16 residues. V was trimmed by 3 bases and J by 1 base, leaving 13 bases between them.

There are a few counts of this clone. The V call is TRBV21-1, the J call TRBJ1-1; whether TRBD1, the table's D call, matches the DNA was not checked. TRBV21-1 is a pseudogene. CDR3 size: 15 residues. The CDR3 region is CASSKGQPLNTEAFF. The CDR3 bases are TGTGCCAGCAGCAAGGGACAGCCTCTGAACACTGAAGCTTTCTTT.

This chain connects TRBV19 to TRBJ1-2; a weak D match, TRBD1 (6 bases). The CDR3 is 15 residues long. Germline CDR1 reads LNHDA; CDR2 reads SQIVND (reference sequence). The V gene lost 4 bases and the J gene lost 0 bases, with 12 bases spanning the gap. The CDR3 loop is CASSTRQDPNYGYTF. As DNA, the CDR3 is TGTGCCAGTAGTACCCGACAGGACCCTAACTATGGCTACACCTTC.

CDR3 sequence: CASNARLTGNYGYTF. The CDR3 coding sequence is TGTGCCAGTAACGCTCGGTTGACAGGGAACTATGGCTACACCTTC. The V call is TRBV19, the J call TRBJ1-2; 7 bases align to TRBD1. V trimming: 7 bases; J trimming: 2 bases; junction bases outside the gene matches: 10. CDR1 is LNHDA, CDR2 SQIVND, per germline (reference sequence). This CDR3 spans 15 amino acids.

The rearrangement joins TRBV10-3 to TRBJ1-5; tentative D call: TRBD1 (5 bases). V shed 2 bases and J shed 4 bases, with 9 bases lying between them. The germline V gene has CDR1 ENHRY and CDR2 SYGVKD. This CDR3 spans 14 amino acids. DNA of the CDR3: TGTGCCATCAGTGAGGGACCAGGGAATCAGCCCCAGCATTTT. Amino acids: CAISEGPGNQPQHF.

This chain uses TRBV6-5 with TRBJ1-2; 8 bases agree with TRBD1. Looked up from germline, CDR1 is MNHEY and CDR2 is SVGAGI. The J segment lost 6 bases and the V segment lost 0 bases, leaving 6 bases of the junction unmatched. The CDR3 has 15 residues. This CDR3 is CASSYSRQGIHGYTF. The CDR3 nucleotides are TGTGCCAGCAGTTACTCGCGACAGGGGATTCATGGCTACACCTTC.

The genes are TRBV29-1 and TRBJ2-7; TRBD2 matches at 8 bases. With V trimmed by 5 bases and J by 3 bases, 6 bases remained unmatched. Germline lookup yields CDR1 SQVTM and CDR2 ANQGSEA. The CDR3 runs to 13 residues. The CDR3 nucleotides are TGCAGCGTTCGGGGGGGTTTAGACTACGAGCAGTACTTC. Translated, it gives CSVRGGLDYEQYF.

The chain is built from TRBV30 and TRBJ1-6; 9 bases match TRBD1. Germline CDR1 GTSNPN, CDR2 SVGIG (reference sequence). This CDR3 spans 12 amino acids. CDR3 amino acids: CGTGERNSPLHF. Written as DNA, the CDR3 is TGTGGGACAGGGGAGCGTAATTCACCCCTCCACTTT. The full variable domain, with the rest looked up from reference TRBV30 and TRBJ1-6, is SQTIHQWPATLVQPVGSPLSLECTVEGTSNPNLYWYRQAAGRGLQLLFYSVGIGQISSEVPQNLSASRPQDRQFILSSKKLLLSDSGFYLCGTGERNSPLHFGNGTRLTVT.